This T cell receptor beta chain was observed in a study of early T cells in non-severe SARS-CoV-2 infection. Study results and limitations: Matching with VDJdb favored anti-spike CD8 responses (missing private and CD4 specificities).

cDNA molecules, individually, were tagged with unique molecular identifiers. TCRdb re-called the 5' RACE reads through MiXCR, storing one row per CDR3 protein. The table records around 80,000 distinct CDR3 sequences, approximately 13% of them present only once. At least ten counts were recorded for this clonotype. As yet, its antigen is unknown. V was cut by 6 bases and J by 10 bases, with 15 bases left in between. This CDR3 comprises 12 residues. This chain links TRBV12-3 or TRBV12-4 with TRBJ1-1, with unresolved D. Sequenced material: whole blood. The receptor comes from an adult who was a healthcare worker with PCR-confirmed SARS-CoV-2 infection or an uninfected control (not recorded which). Written as DNA, the CDR3 is TGTGCCAGCAGATCGGATTTACGGGGAGCTTTCTTT. Protein product: CASRSDLRGAFF.